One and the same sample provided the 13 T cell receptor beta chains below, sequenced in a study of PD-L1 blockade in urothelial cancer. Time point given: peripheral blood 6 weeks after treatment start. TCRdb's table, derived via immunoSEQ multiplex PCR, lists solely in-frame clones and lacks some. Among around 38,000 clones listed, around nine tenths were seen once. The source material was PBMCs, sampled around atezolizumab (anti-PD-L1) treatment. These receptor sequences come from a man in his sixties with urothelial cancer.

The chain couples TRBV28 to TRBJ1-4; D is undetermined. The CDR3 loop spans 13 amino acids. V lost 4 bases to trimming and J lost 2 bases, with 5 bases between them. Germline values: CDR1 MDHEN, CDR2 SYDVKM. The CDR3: CASSSGTNEKLFF. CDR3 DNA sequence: TGTGCCAGCAGTTCCGGGACTAATGAAAAACTGTTTTTT.

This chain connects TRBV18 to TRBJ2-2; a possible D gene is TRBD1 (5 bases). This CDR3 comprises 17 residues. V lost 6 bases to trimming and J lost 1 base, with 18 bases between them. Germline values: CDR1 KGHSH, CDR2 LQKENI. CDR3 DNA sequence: TGTGCCAGCTCGCCCTCTTTGGAGACAGAGAACACCGGGGAGCTGTTTTTT. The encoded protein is CASSPSLETENTGELFF. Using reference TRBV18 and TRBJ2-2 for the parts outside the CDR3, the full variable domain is NAGVMQNPRHLVRRRGQEARLRCSPMKGHSHVYWYRQLPEEGLKFMVYLQKENIIDESGMPKERFSAEFPKEGPSILRIQQVVRGDSAAYFCASSPSLETENTGELFFGEGSRLTVL.

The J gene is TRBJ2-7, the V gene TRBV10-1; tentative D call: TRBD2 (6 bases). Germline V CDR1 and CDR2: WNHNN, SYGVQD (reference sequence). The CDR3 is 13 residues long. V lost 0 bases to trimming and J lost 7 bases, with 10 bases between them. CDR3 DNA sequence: TGCGCCAGCAGTGAGTCGTGGGCGGGAGAGCAGTACTTC. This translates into CASSESWAGEQYF.

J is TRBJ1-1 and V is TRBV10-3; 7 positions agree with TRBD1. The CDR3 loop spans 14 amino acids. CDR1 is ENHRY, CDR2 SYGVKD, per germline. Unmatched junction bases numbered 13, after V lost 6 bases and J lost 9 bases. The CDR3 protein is CAISDLGQRSKAFF. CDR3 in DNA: TGTGCCATCAGCGATTTGGGACAGCGAAGTAAAGCTTTCTTT.

This CDR3 reads CASSLVRGSQQETQYF. The CDR3 DNA is TGTGCCAGCAGTTTAGTCAGGGGCTCACAGCAAGAGACCCAGTACTTC. The V and J genes are TRBV27 and TRBJ2-5; possible D gene TRBD1, 6 bases. The germline gives CDR1 MNHEY, CDR2 SMNVEV (reference sequence). The CDR3 sequence is 16 residues long. With 2 bases removed from V and 2 bases from J, the gap between germline ends came to 15 bases.

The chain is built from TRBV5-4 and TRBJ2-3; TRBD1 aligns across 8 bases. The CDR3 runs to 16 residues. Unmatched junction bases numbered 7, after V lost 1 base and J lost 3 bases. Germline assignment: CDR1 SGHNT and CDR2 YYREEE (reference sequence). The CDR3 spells CASSLPPRGPTDTQYF. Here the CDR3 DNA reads TGTGCCAGCAGCTTGCCCCCCAGGGGGCCAACAGATACGCAGTATTTT.

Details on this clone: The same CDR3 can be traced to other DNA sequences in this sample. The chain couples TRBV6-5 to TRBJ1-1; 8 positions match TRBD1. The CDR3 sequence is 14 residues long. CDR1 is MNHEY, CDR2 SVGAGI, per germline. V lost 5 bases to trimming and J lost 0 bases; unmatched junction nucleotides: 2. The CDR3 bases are TGTGCCAGCAGTCGGGACAGGCTGAACACTGAAGCTTTCTTT. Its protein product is CASSRDRLNTEAFF.

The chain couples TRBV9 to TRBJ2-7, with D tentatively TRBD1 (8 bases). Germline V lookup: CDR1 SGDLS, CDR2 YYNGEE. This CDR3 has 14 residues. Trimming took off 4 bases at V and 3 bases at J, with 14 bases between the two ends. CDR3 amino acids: CASSSQGGVYEQYF. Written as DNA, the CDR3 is TGTGCCAGCAGCTCACAGGGGGGGGTCTACGAGCAGTACTTC.

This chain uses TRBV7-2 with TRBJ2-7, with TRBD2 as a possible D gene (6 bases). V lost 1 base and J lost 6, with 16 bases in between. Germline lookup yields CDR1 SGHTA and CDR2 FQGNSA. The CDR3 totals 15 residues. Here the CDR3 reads CASSLDPAREAEQYF. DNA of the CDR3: TGTGCCAGCAGCTTAGACCCGGCCAGGGAGGCCGAGCAGTACTTC.

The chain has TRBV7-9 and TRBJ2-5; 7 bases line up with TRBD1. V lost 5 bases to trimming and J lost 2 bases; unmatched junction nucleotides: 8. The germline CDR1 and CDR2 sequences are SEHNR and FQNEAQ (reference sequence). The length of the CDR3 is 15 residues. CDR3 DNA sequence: TGTGCCAGCAGCCCAGGCAGCAGGGGGCAAGAGACCCAGTACTTC. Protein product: CASSPGSRGQETQYF.

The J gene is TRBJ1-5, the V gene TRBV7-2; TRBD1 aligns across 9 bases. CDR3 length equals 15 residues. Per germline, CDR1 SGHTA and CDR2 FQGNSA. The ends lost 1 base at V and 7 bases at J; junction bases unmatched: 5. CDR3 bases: TGTGCCAGCAGCTTAGACAGGGGGCGCGGGCAGCCCCAGCATTTT. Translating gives CASSLDRGRGQPQHF. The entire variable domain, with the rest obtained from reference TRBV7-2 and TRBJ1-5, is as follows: GAGVSQSPSNKVTEKGKDVELRCDPISGHTALYWYRQSLGQGLEFLIYFQGNSAPDKSGLPSDRFSAERTGGSVSTLTIQRTQQEDSAVYLCASSLDRGRGQPQHFGDGTRLSIL.

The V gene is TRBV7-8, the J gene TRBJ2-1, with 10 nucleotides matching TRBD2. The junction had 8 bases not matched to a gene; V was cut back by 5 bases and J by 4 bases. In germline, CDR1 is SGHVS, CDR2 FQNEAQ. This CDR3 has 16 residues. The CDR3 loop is CASSPVAGGPYNEQFF. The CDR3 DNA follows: TGTGCCAGCAGCCCCGTAGCGGGGGGCCCATACAATGAGCAGTTCTTC.

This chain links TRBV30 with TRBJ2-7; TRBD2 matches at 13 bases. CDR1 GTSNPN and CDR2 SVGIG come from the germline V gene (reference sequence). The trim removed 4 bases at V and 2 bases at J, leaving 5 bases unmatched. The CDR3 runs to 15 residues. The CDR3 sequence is CAWMITSGGAYEQYF. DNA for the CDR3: TGTGCCTGGATGATTACTAGCGGGGGGGCCTACGAGCAGTACTTC.